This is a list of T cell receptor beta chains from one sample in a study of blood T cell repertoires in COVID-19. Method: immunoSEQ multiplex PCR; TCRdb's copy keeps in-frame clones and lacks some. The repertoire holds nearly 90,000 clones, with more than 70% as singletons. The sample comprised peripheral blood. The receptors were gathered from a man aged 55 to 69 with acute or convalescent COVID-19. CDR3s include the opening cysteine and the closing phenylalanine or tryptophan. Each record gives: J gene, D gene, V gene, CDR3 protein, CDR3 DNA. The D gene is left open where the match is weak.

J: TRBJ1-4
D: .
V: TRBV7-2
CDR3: CASSLGATNEKLFF
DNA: TGTGCCAGCAGCTTAGGAGCAACTAATGAAAAACTGTTTTTT

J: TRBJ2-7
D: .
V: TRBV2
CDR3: CASRLLGPLTYEQYF
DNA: TGTGCCAGCAGACTACTAGGTCCCCTGACCTACGAGCAGTACTTC

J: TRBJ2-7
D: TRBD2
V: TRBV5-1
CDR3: CASSPVAGSYEQYF
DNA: TGCGCCAGCAGCCCAGTAGCGGGCTCCTACGAGCAGTACTTC

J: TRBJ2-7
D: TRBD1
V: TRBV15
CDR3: CATSGQSYEQYF
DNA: TGTGCCACTTCGGGACAGAGCTACGAGCAGTACTTC

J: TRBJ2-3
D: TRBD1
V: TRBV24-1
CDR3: CATSEGGQGGTQYF
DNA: TGTGCCACCAGTGAAGGGGGACAGGGGGGTACGCAGTATTTT

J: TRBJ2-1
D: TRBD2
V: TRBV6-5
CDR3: CASRSSAGQTISQFF
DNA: TGTGCCAGCAGATCCTCAGCGGGGCAGACAATCTCGCAGTTCTTC

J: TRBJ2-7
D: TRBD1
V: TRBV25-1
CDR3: CASSQGQVPYEQYF
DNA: TGTGCCAGCAGCCAAGGACAGGTCCCCTACGAGCAGTACTTC

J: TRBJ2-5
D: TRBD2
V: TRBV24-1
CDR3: CATSDWGGLAGKETQYF
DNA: TGTGCCACCAGTGATTGGGGGGGTCTAGCGGGGAAGGAGACCCAGTACTTC

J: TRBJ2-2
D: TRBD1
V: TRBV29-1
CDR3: CSVNPQGADGELFF
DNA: TGCAGCGTTAACCCACAGGGGGCTGACGGGGAGCTGTTTTTT

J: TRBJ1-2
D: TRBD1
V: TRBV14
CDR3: CASSQEGQGHYGYTF
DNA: TGTGCCAGCAGCCAAGAGGGACAGGGACACTATGGCTACACCTTC

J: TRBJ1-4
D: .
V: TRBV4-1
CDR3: CASSHSRNEKLFF
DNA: TGCGCCAGCAGCCACTCGAGAAATGAAAAACTGTTTTTT

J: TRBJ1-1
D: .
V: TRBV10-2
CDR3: CASSLFQRGTEAFF
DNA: TGCGCCAGCAGCCTCTTCCAGCGAGGCACTGAAGCTTTCTTT

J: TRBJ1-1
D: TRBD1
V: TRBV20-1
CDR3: CSASGKTGGAYRDTEAFF
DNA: TGCAGTGCTAGTGGGAAGACAGGGGGCGCATATAGGGACACTGAAGCTTTCTTT

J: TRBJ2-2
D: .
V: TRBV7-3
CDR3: CASRLGQQNTGELFF
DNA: TGTGCCAGCAGGCTTGGACAGCAGAACACCGGGGAGCTGTTTTTT

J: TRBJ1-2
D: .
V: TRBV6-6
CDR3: CASRRGADYGYTF
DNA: TGTGCCAGCCGACGCGGGGCAGACTATGGCTACACCTTC

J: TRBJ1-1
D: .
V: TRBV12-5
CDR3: CASRPTNTEAFF
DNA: TGTGCTAGTCGCCCTACGAACACTGAAGCTTTCTTT

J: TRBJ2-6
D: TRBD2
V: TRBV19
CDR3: CASSIANVAGYSGANVLTF
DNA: TGTGCCAGTAGTATAGCTAATGTAGCGGGGTACTCTGGGGCCAACGTCCTGACTTTC